The 15 T cell receptor beta chains in this list originate from one sample, sequenced in a study of shared clonotypes between healthy human individuals. Libraries were prepared by immunoSEQ multiplex PCR; TCRdb keeps only in-frame clonotypes and omits some of them. The sample shows 2 million to 2.5 million clones, roughly 92% of them seen only once. What was sequenced was naive CD4+ T cells from PBMCs. Noted subset: CD45RA+ positively selected. The source of these receptors is a man aged 18 to 29 in good health. Some clones in this sample may be carry-over from other donors' samples.

V gene TRBV28 combines with J gene TRBJ1-2; 7 bases line up with TRBD1. Looked up from germline, CDR1 is MDHEN and CDR2 is SYDVKM. After removal of 4 bases from V and 4 bases from J, the junction contained 9 bases not matched to a gene. This CDR3 is 15 amino acids long. CDR3 bases: TGTGCCAGCAGTTCCACGACAGGGCCTTCCTATGGCTACACCTTC. Amino acids: CASSSTTGPSYGYTF.

The chain links TRBV7-7 to TRBJ2-1; possibly TRBD1 or TRBD2 for D (5 bases each). This CDR3 contains 14 residues. CDR1 is SSHAT, CDR2 FNYEAQ, per germline (reference sequence). V lost 1 base to trimming and J lost 8 bases, with 12 bases between them. The CDR3 spells CASSLERGGHEQFF. The CDR3 nucleotides read TGTGCCAGCAGCTTAGAGAGGGGTGGCCATGAGCAGTTCTTC.

The chain links TRBV7-3 to TRBJ1-2, with 9 bases fitting TRBD1. This CDR3 spans 14 amino acids. Unmatched junction bases numbered 5, after V lost 5 bases and J lost 4 bases. CDR1 SGHTA and CDR2 FQGTGA come from the germline V gene. The CDR3 loop is CASSPGQGPYGYTF. DNA for the CDR3: TGTGCCAGCAGCCCGGGACAGGGCCCCTATGGCTACACCTTC.

The gene calls are TRBV5-1 and TRBJ2-7, with a tentative D call TRBD2 (5 bases). V lost 1 base and J lost 2, with 13 bases in between. The V gene's germline CDR1 is SGHRS and CDR2 YFSETQ. This CDR3 is built from 15 residues. The CDR3 nucleotides read TGCGCCAGCAGCTTGCAGGCGGGCGCCGCCTACGAGCAGTACTTC. This gives the protein CASSLQAGAAYEQYF.

The chain has TRBV27 and TRBJ1-1; TRBD1 aligns across 7 bases. Germline CDR1 MNHEY, CDR2 SMNVEV (reference sequence). The CDR3 is 16 amino acids. V lost 3 bases to trimming and J lost 1 base; unmatched junction nucleotides: 8. CDR3 loop: CASSFRRAGGNTEAFF. The CDR3 DNA follows: TGTGCCAGCAGTTTCAGACGTGCAGGGGGGAACACTGAAGCTTTCTTT.

This clone has only a few counts. V gene TRBV30 combines with J gene TRBJ1-1; D remains ambiguous. The germline V gene has CDR1 GTSNPN and CDR2 SVGIG (reference sequence). V was clipped by 1 base and J by 1 base, with 7 bases between them. The CDR3 is made up of 13 amino acids. CDR3 coding DNA: TGTGCCTGGAGTGGGAGACGGAACACTGAAGCTTTCTTT. This codes for CAWSGRRNTEAFF.

V gene TRBV28 combines with J gene TRBJ1-5; tentatively, D is TRBD1 (6 bases). Trimming cost V 10 bases and J 0 bases, with 16 bases left between them. CDR1 is MDHEN and CDR2 is SYDVKM in the germline V gene. This CDR3 has 15 residues. CDR3 sequence: CATLGGGHSNQPQHF. As DNA, the CDR3 is TGTGCCACCCTAGGGGGGGGCCATAGCAATCAGCCCCAGCATTTT.

The gene calls are TRBV19 and TRBJ2-7; no clear D. Germline V gives CDR1 LNHDA, CDR2 SQIVND (reference sequence). The V end was cut by 3 bases, the J end by 7 bases, with 16 bases between. The CDR3 runs 14 residues. The CDR3 coding sequence is TGTGCCAGTAGTATGGCAGGTGGAGTGGGGGAGCAGTACTTC. Translation: CASSMAGGVGEQYF.

This chain uses TRBV5-1 with TRBJ2-1; 13 nucleotides agree with TRBD2. The length of the CDR3 is 15 residues. Trimming removed 4 bases from V and 8 bases from J; junction bases left unmatched: 6. Germline assignment: CDR1 SGHRS and CDR2 YFSETQ. The CDR3 sequence: CASSPQGLAGDEQFF. DNA of the CDR3: TGCGCCAGCAGCCCCCAAGGACTAGCGGGAGATGAGCAGTTCTTC.

The genes are TRBV4-1 and TRBJ2-1, with 7 bases identical to TRBD2. V shed 0 bases, J shed 3 bases, and the junction held 8 bases outside the gene matches. The CDR3 is 17 amino acids. The germline gives CDR1 MGHRA, CDR2 YSYEKL. This CDR3 is CASSQDFGAGSYNEQFF. The CDR3 coding sequence is TGCGCCAGCAGCCAAGATTTCGGAGCGGGAAGCTACAATGAGCAGTTCTTC.

The chain couples TRBV10-2 to TRBJ2-7; TRBD1 is a possible D gene (6 bases). CDR3 size: 14 residues. Germline values: CDR1 WSHSY, CDR2 SAAADI. The germline V and J ends were trimmed by 7 bases and 2 bases, with 15 bases remaining between them. CDR3 loop: CASKGTNPTYEQYF. CDR3 coding DNA: TGCGCCAGCAAAGGGACAAACCCTACCTACGAGCAGTACTTC.

The chain combines TRBV21-1 with TRBJ2-3. TRBV21-1 is annotated as a pseudogene. This CDR3 is 16 amino acids long. The CDR3, as DNA: TGTGCCAGCCGCTGCCGGGCCTCAATAGGCACAGATACGCAGTATTTT. Protein: CASRCRASIGTDTQYF.

CDR3 in DNA: TGCGCCAGCAGTGAGGAGCGGACCTCCTACGAGCAGTACTTC. Protein: CASSEERTSYEQYF. J is TRBJ2-7 and V is TRBV10-1; maybe TRBD2 (5 bases). Trimming took off 2 bases at V and 0 bases at J, with 8 bases between the two ends. This CDR3 spans 14 amino acids. Germline V lookup: CDR1 WNHNN, CDR2 SYGVQD (reference sequence).

The chain employs TRBV7-3 and TRBJ1-5, with D hard to call. Germline V gene data show CDR1 as SGHTA and CDR2 as FQGTGA. V was pared by 0 bases and J by 5 bases, with 23 bases between. This CDR3 region has 19 residues. CDR3 nucleotide sequence: TGTGCCAGCAGCTTAACTCCACCGCGGTTCCGGGGTACTCATCAGCCCCAGCATTTT. Translation gives CASSLTPPRFRGTHQPQHF. Looking up the rest from reference TRBV7-3 and TRBJ1-5 gives the full variable domain: GAGVSQTPSNKVTEKGKYVELRCDPISGHTALYWYRQSLGQGPEFLIYFQGTGAADDSGLPNDRFFAVRPEGSVSTLKIQRTERGDSAVYLCASSLTPPRFRGTHQPQHFGDGTRLSIL.

The chain links TRBV28 to TRBJ2-1; D may be TRBD2 (6 bases). Germline lookup yields CDR1 MDHEN and CDR2 SYDVKM. The CDR3 has 14 amino acids. V gave up 5 bases and J gave up 4 bases, with 12 bases separating them. In nucleotides, the CDR3 is TGTGCCAGCAGTCCCACCGGGACTTACAATGAGCAGTTCTTC. It codes for CASSPTGTYNEQFF. Variable domain in full (rest from reference TRBV28 and TRBJ2-1): DVKVTQSSRYLVKRTGEKVFLECVQDMDHENMFWYRQDPGLGLRLIYFSYDVKMKEKGDIPEGYSVSREKKERFSLILESASTNQTSMYLCASSPTGTYNEQFFGPGTRLTVL.